A selection of T cell receptor beta chains follows, all from one sample in a study of metastatic and nonmetastatic thyroid tumors. From the PCR reads, TCRdb re-called clones with MiXCR. This sample has roughly 90,000 clones, with 14% to 15% found just once. The sample comprised blood. The source of these receptors is a female donor with papillary thyroid cancer or a benign thyroid nodule (not recorded which). Some clones in this sample may be carry-over from other donors' samples. Both conserved end residues are part of each CDR3. D genes are given only for firm matches. Expanded clones are given a class, and other clones once, few, many or no size at all.

TRBD1 TRBJ2-3 . TRBV12-3/TRBV12-4 CASSSQGAGTDTQYF TGTGCCAGCAGTTCACAGGGGGCCGGCACAGATACGCAGTATTTT
. TRBJ2-7 many TRBV7-7 CASSSARDLRSSSSYEQYF TGTGCTAGCAGCTCCGCTCGGGACCTCCGTTCCTCAAGCTCCTACGAGCAGTACTTC
TRBD1 TRBJ1-2 . TRBV5-1 CASSSGGGTDYGYTF TGCGCCAGCAGCTCGGGAGGCGGGACAGATTATGGCTACACCTTC
. TRBJ1-2 many TRBV20-1 CSASKNFNYGYTF TGCAGTGCTAGCAAAAATTTTAACTATGGCTACACCTTC
. TRBJ2-7 many TRBV28 CASSLWRQRDEQYF TGTGCCAGCAGTTTATGGCGGCAGAGGGACGAGCAGTACTTC
. TRBJ1-2 many TRBV20-1 CSASLSLTGKGGYTF TGCAGTGCTAGCCTAAGCCTGACAGGTAAAGGTGGCTACACCTTC
. TRBJ2-1 many TRBV28 CASSSPPFNNEQFF TGTGCCAGCAGTTCCCCTCCATTTAACAATGAGCAGTTCTTC
. TRBJ2-7 many TRBV5-8 CASSLGEGYEQYF TGTGCCAGCAGCTTAGGGGAAGGCTACGAGCAGTACTTC
. TRBJ1-5 . TRBV6-1 CASLYAVIQHF TGTGCCAGCCTTTATGCTGTGATCCAGCATTTT
. TRBJ2-7 many TRBV19 CASHRNGESYEQYF TGTGCCAGCCATCGGAATGGGGAGTCCTACGAGCAGTACTTC
. TRBJ1-6 many TRBV4-2 CASSHPRSGRLSSYNSPLHF TGTGCCAGCAGCCATCCGCGATCGGGCAGACTGAGCTCCTATAATTCACCCCTCCACTTT
. TRBJ1-2 many TRBV27 CASSLSGAAGNYGYTF TGTGCCAGCAGTTTATCAGGGGCCGCGGGTAACTATGGCTACACCTTC
. TRBJ1-1 many TRBV30 CAWKRPNTEAFF TGTGCCTGGAAGCGACCGAACACTGAAGCTTTCTTT
TRBD2 TRBJ2-4 many TRBV7-8 CASSPAGEAKNIQYF TGTGCCAGCAGCCCAGCGGGGGAAGCCAAAAACATTCAGTACTTC
TRBD1 TRBJ2-7 many TRBV30 CVGTGAGDEQYF TGTGTGGGCACAGGGGCTGGCGACGAGCAGTACTTC
TRBD1 TRBJ2-7 many TRBV3-1 CASSLTGGAINEQYF TGTGCCAGCAGCCTCACAGGGGGCGCGATCAACGAGCAGTACTTC
. TRBJ1-1 many TRBV7-2 CASSPRSGTDAFF TGTGCCAGCAGCCCCCGGAGCGGGACGGATGCTTTCTTT
. TRBJ1-5 many TRBV7-6 CASSLYIGRDQPQHF TGTGCCAGCAGCCTTTACATCGGACGCGATCAGCCCCAGCATTTT
. TRBJ2-7 many TRBV6-1 CASSELRAYEQYF TGTGCCAGCAGTGAACTCAGGGCCTACGAGCAGTACTTC
. TRBJ2-6 many TRBV27 CASSLIGSGANVLTF TGTGCCAGCAGTTTGATCGGCTCTGGGGCCAACGTCCTGACTTTC
TRBD1 TRBJ1-2 many TRBV2 CASSDTGDYGYTF TGTGCCAGCAGTGATACAGGGGACTATGGCTACACCTTC
. TRBJ2-7 few TRBV27 CSVRRGLGDPYEHYF TGTTCCGTCCGTCGGGGGCTTGGGGATCCCTACGAGCATTACTTC
. TRBJ2-7 many TRBV4-1 CASSQVRQFLPYEQYF TGCGCCAGCAGCCAAGTCAGACAGTTTTTGCCCTACGAGCAGTACTTC
. TRBJ2-7 few TRBV28 CASSSPPGEEQYF TGTGCCAGCAGTTCCCCCCCCGGAGAGGAGCAGTACTTC
TRBD1 TRBJ2-7 many TRBV28 CASTIPGQSYEQYF TGTGCCAGCACTATACCGGGACAGTCCTACGAGCAGTACTTC
TRBD2 TRBJ2-1 many TRBV9 CASSARGLAGANEQFF TGTGCCAGCAGCGCCCGGGGACTAGCGGGGGCAAATGAGCAGTTCTTC
. TRBJ1-6 many TRBV25-1 CASSEETKGSPLHF TGTGCCAGCAGTGAGGAGACAAAGGGCTCACCCCTCCACTTT
. TRBJ2-1 many TRBV6-1 CASRGDPGGNEQFF TGTGCCAGCCGCGGGGACCCTGGCGGCAATGAGCAGTTCTTC
. TRBJ1-4 many TRBV14 CASSQDTTGEKLFF TGTGCCAGCAGCCAAGATACTACGGGTGAAAAACTGTTTTTT
. TRBJ2-3 many TRBV11-1 CATLGGERGTDTQYF TGTGCCACCCTGGGAGGAGAAAGAGGCACAGATACGCAGTATTTT
. TRBJ1-1 . TRBV9 CASIVQHANTEAFF TGTGCCAGCATCGTACAGCACGCGAACACTGAAGCTTTCTTT
. TRBJ2-1 many TRBV4-2 CASSQDRGYNEQFF TGTGCCAGCAGCCAAGATAGGGGCTACAATGAGCAGTTCTTC